These 25 T cell receptor beta chains were all obtained from the same sample, sequenced in a study of blood T cell repertoires in COVID-19. TCRdb's table, derived via immunoSEQ multiplex PCR, lists solely in-frame clones and lacks some. The data hold fewer than 250,000 clones, with around nine tenths observed a single time. The sample was PBMCs or T cells enriched from blood (not recorded which). These TCRs come from a man aged 30 to 39 in a cohort exposed to, infected with or recovered from COVID-19 (not recorded which).

This clone occurred once. The chain couples TRBV7-9 to TRBJ2-7; D is ambiguous. V was shortened by 5 bases and J by 3 bases, with 8 bases between the two germline ends. The CDR3 has 12 amino acids. Germline V gene lookup returns CDR1 SEHNR and CDR2 FQNEAQ (reference sequence). The CDR3 bases are TGTGCCAGCAGCCCTACTCTCTACGAGCAGTACTTC. It translates to CASSPTLYEQYF.

The V call is TRBV13, the J call TRBJ2-7; D possibly corresponds to TRBD2 (5 bases). Trimming removed 0 bases from V and 7 bases from J, with 7 bases in between. The CDR3 runs 12 residues. Germline V gene data show CDR1 as PRHDT and CDR2 as FYEKMQ (reference sequence). CDR3 nucleotides: TGTGCCAGCAGCTTAGGCCGGGGTGAGCAGTACTTC. This translates into CASSLGRGEQYF.

The chain joins TRBV5-1 to TRBJ1-1; 7 bases match TRBD1. Germline V CDR1 and CDR2: SGHRS, YFSETQ. Trimming removed 1 base from V and 3 bases from J; junction bases left unmatched: 0. The CDR3 runs to 13 residues. The CDR3 coding sequence is TGCGCCAGCAGCTTGACAGGGGACACTGAAGCTTTCTTT. It translates to CASSLTGDTEAFF.

The chain employs TRBV6-2 or TRBV6-3 and TRBJ2-6, with D possibly being TRBD2 (5 bases). Trimming took off 5 bases at V and 2 bases at J, with 13 bases between the two ends. The germline gives CDR1 MNHEY, CDR2 SVGEGT. This CDR3 contains 16 residues. The CDR3 DNA reads TGTGCCAGCAGTCGGCCCGCCGGGACTGGGGCCAACGTCCTGACTTTC. Translated, it gives CASSRPAGTGANVLTF.

Comment on this clone: One end of the junction does not line up with germline, which may come from a read error. CDR3 protein: CASSIQGGYEQYF. CDR3 coding DNA: TGTGCCAGCAGTATCCAAGGAGGGTACGAGCAGTACTTC. The V and J genes are TRBV19 and TRBJ2-7; D might be TRBD2 (6 bases). CDR1 and CDR2 (germline): LNHDA, SQIVND (reference sequence). The CDR3 runs 13 residues.

This sequence joins TRBV7-3 and TRBJ2-1; 8 nucleotides agree with TRBD1. This CDR3 region has 13 residues. Looked up from germline, CDR1 is SGHTA and CDR2 is FQGTGA. Trimming removed 7 bases from V and 5 bases from J; junction bases left unmatched: 4. The CDR3 DNA is TGTGCCAGCACGCCGGACAGGGACAATGAGCAGTTCTTC. Amino acids: CASTPDRDNEQFF.

V and J are TRBV15 and TRBJ2-2, with 7 nucleotides matching TRBD2. The CDR3 consists of 13 residues. Germline CDR1 reads LNHNV; CDR2 reads YYDKDF (reference sequence). J was trimmed by 9 bases and V by 1 base; bases with no gene match: 2. The CDR3 coding sequence is TGTGCCACCAGCAGAGTAAGCGGGAGGGAGCTGTTTTTT. Its translation: CATSRVSGRELFF.

The chain recombines TRBV3-1 (or the pseudogene TRBV3-2) with TRBJ2-1, with TRBD2 as a possible D gene (5 bases). The germline V gene encodes CDR1 LGHDT and CDR2 YNNKEL (reference sequence). The V gene lost 8 bases and the J gene lost 0 bases, with 14 bases spanning the gap. The CDR3 length is 15 residues. CDR3 sequence reads: CASAGSTSSYNEQFF. CDR3 nucleotides: TGTGCCAGCGCGGGTTCGACGAGCTCCTACAATGAGCAGTTCTTC.

The chain has TRBV28 and TRBJ2-2; the D is unclear. Germline CDR1 is MDHEN and CDR2 is SYDVKM. This CDR3 is 15 amino acids long. Trimming left V 2 bases short and J 0 bases short, with 7 bases between. DNA for the CDR3: TGTGCCAGCAGTTTACATTCGGCGAACACCGGGGAGCTGTTTTTT. As protein: CASSLHSANTGELFF.

The chain joins TRBV28 to TRBJ2-3, with 13 bases fitting TRBD2. The CDR3 loop spans 19 amino acids. V dropped 6 bases and J dropped 10; count of bases not matched to a gene: 22. CDR1 is MDHEN, CDR2 SYDVKM, per germline. CDR3 residues: CASSAVSWTSGGGLVAQYF. The CDR3 nucleotides are TGTGCCAGCAGCGCAGTTTCTTGGACTAGCGGGGGAGGCCTGGTTGCGCAGTATTTT.

The chain uses TRBV6-4 and TRBJ2-3; D is perhaps TRBD2 (5 bases). Per germline, CDR1 MRHNA and CDR2 SNTAGT. The CDR3 sequence is 15 residues long. Trimming stripped 4 bases from V and 0 bases from J, with 11 bases between. The CDR3 DNA follows: TGTGCCAGCAGTGCAGGAGGCCTCAGCACAGATACGCAGTATTTT. It yields the protein CASSAGGLSTDTQYF.

This sequence joins TRBV9 and TRBJ1-3, with 12 bases that match TRBD1. Germline V gives CDR1 SGDLS, CDR2 YYNGEE. V gave up 3 bases and J gave up 2 bases; unmatched junction bases: 6. The CDR3 covers 17 residues. Written as DNA, the CDR3 is TGTGCCAGCAGCGCGCCCGGGACAGGGGGCACTGGAAACACCATATATTTT. Amino acid sequence: CASSAPGTGGTGNTIYF.

J is TRBJ1-5 and V is TRBV7-9; 7 nucleotides match TRBD1. J lost 1 base, V lost 5 bases, and 5 bases had no gene match. The CDR3 spans 15 residues. Germline V gives CDR1 SEHNR, CDR2 FQNEAQ (reference sequence). CDR3 bases: TGTGCCAGCAGCCGACAGGGTGGGAGCAATCAGCCCCAGCATTTT. Its translation: CASSRQGGSNQPQHF.

Worth noting for this clone: Its ends do not fully match the called genes, so a read error is possible. This rearrangement joins TRBV11-3 to TRBJ1-1, with D uncertain. The V gene's germline CDR1 is SGHNT and CDR2 YENEEA. The CDR3 extends over 13 amino acids. In DNA form, the CDR3 reads TGTGCCAGCAGCCTAGAGAGTAACACTGAAGCTTTCTTT. This codes for CASSLESNTEAFF.

The rearrangement joins TRBV27 to TRBJ2-1, with TRBD2 matching 15 bases. The germline V gene has CDR1 MNHEY and CDR2 SMNVEV (reference sequence). The junction had 12 bases not matched to a gene; V was cut back by 5 bases and J by 7 bases. This CDR3 contains 18 residues. CDR3 coding DNA: TGTGCCAGCAGTCCCCCCGGACTAGCGGGAGGGCCGGGGAATGAGCAGTTCTTC. Translated, it gives CASSPPGLAGGPGNEQFF.

The CDR3 DNA is TGTGCCAGCAGCGCCCGGACTAGCGGGAGGGCCTCGGAGCAGTTCTTC. Its protein product is CASSARTSGRASEQFF. V is TRBV9 and J is TRBJ2-1; 15 bases match TRBD2. Germline V gene data show CDR1 as SGDLS and CDR2 as YYNGEE. CDR3 length: 16 amino acids. Trimming cost V 3 bases and J 10 bases; bases outside gene matches: 8. Complete variable domain (other parts from reference TRBV9 and TRBJ2-1): DSGVTQTPKHLITATGQRVTLRCSPRSGDLSVYWYQQSLDQGLQFLIQYYNGEERAKGNILERFSAQQFPDLHSELNLSSLELGDSALYFCASSARTSGRASEQFFGPGTRLTVL.

The chain joins TRBV21-1 to TRBJ2-2; TRBD2, the table's D call, was not compared with the DNA. TRBV21-1 is described as a pseudogene. The CDR3 runs 19 residues. CDR3 DNA: TGTGCCAGCAGCAAAGTGTCGGGACTAGCGGGAGGGCTCACCGGGGAGCTGTTTTTT. It translates to CASSKVSGLAGGLTGELFF.

This clone showed up just once. In nucleotides, the CDR3 is TGTGCCAGCAGCTCCCTAGCGGGAGGGCAAGAGACCCAGTACTTC. Protein: CASSSLAGGQETQYF. The genes are TRBV28 and TRBJ2-5; 12 nucleotides line up with TRBD2. V lost 6 bases to trimming and J lost 2 bases; unmatched junction nucleotides: 4. Germline V CDR1 and CDR2: MDHEN, SYDVKM. The CDR3 is 15 residues long.

This sequence joins TRBV4-1 and TRBJ2-7; TRBD1 matches at 8 bases. J was trimmed by 3 bases and V by 0 bases; bases with no gene match: 7. Germline V gene sequence: CDR1 MGHRA, CDR2 YSYEKL. This CDR3 is built from 16 residues. For the CDR3, the DNA is TGCGCCAGCAGCCAAGATGCGGGACAGGATCGCTACGAGCAGTACTTC. Translated: CASSQDAGQDRYEQYF.

The V call is TRBV6-6, the J call TRBJ1-2; weak D call: TRBD1 (6 bases). V was shortened by 5 bases and J by 0 bases, with 13 bases between the two germline ends. This CDR3 comprises 15 residues. Germline assignment: CDR1 MNHNY and CDR2 SVGAGI (reference sequence). CDR3 amino acids: CASSIRQASNYGYTF. As DNA, the CDR3 is TGTGCCAGCAGTATCCGACAGGCTTCTAACTATGGCTACACCTTC.

The rearrangement joins TRBV27 to TRBJ2-2, with 10 bases matching TRBD2. CDR3 length: 17 amino acids. J lost 8 bases, V lost 2 bases, and 11 bases had no gene match. The germline V gene has CDR1 MNHEY and CDR2 SMNVEV (reference sequence). The CDR3 is CASSLGRGLADTGELFF. DNA of the CDR3: TGTGCCAGCAGTTTAGGGCGAGGACTAGCGGATACTGGGGAGCTGTTTTTT.

This clone was picked up one time. V and J are TRBV29-1 and TRBJ2-3; 7 bases line up with TRBD1. The J segment lost 2 bases and the V segment lost 3 bases, leaving 2 bases of the junction unmatched. CDR1 and CDR2 from the germline V gene are SQVTM and ANQGSEA. The CDR3 runs 13 residues. DNA of the CDR3: TGCAGCGTTGAGAGGGGGCCCACAGATACGCAGTATTTT. It yields the protein CSVERGPTDTQYF.

The chain couples TRBV28 to TRBJ2-7; the match to TRBD1 covers 8 bases. The CDR3 is 15 residues long. V gave up 7 bases and J gave up 2 bases; unmatched junction bases: 10. In germline, CDR1 is MDHEN, CDR2 SYDVKM. CDR3 bases: TGTGCCAGCAACCCAGAGACAGGGGCGGCCTACGAGCAGTACTTC. It translates to CASNPETGAAYEQYF.

The chain employs TRBV28 and TRBJ2-5; D possibly corresponds to TRBD1 (5 bases). The CDR3 is 14 amino acids. V was pared by 3 bases and J by 1 base, with 9 bases between. Germline CDR1 MDHEN, CDR2 SYDVKM. The CDR3 nucleotides read TGTGCCAGCAGTTTGGACACCGGCCAAGAGACCCAGTACTTC. Protein sequence: CASSLDTGQETQYF.

V gene TRBV12-3 or TRBV12-4 combines with J gene TRBJ1-2; D perhaps matches TRBD1 (5 bases). This CDR3 comprises 13 residues. V was cut by 5 bases and J by 8 bases, with 15 bases left in between. The CDR3: CASSPSGIWGYTF. CDR3 nucleotide sequence: TGTGCCAGCAGTCCCTCAGGGATCTGGGGCTACACCTTC.